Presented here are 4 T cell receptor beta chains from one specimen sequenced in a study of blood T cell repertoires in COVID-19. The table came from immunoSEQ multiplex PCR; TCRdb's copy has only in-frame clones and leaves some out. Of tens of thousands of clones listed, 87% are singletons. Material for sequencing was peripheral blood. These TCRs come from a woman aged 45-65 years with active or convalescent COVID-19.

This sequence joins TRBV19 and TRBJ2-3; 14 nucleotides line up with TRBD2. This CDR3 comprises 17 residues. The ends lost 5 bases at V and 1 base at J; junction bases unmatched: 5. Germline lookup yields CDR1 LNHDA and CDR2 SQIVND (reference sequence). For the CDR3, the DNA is TGTGCCAGTAGTTTGACTAGCGGGGGGGCCGGCACAGATACGCAGTATTTT. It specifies CASSLTSGGAGTDTQYF.

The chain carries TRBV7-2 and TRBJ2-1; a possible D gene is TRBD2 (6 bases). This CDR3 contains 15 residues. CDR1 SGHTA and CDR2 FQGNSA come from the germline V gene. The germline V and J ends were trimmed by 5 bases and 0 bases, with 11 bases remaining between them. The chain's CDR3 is CASSTSSASYNEQFF. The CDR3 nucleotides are TGTGCCAGCAGCACCTCTAGCGCCTCCTACAATGAGCAGTTCTTC.

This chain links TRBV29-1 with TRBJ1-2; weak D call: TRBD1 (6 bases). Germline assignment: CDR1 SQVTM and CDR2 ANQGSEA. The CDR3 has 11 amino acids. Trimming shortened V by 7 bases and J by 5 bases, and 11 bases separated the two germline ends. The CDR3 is CSGGAEYGYTF. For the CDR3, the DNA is TGCAGCGGGGGGGCGGAGTATGGCTACACCTTC.

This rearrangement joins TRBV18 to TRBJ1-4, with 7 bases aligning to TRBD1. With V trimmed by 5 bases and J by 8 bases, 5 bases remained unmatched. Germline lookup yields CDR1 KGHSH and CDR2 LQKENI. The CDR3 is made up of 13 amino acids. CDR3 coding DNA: TGTGCCAGCTCAACAGGGGTGAAGGAAAAACTGTTTTTT. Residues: CASSTGVKEKLFF.